This T cell receptor (beta chain) stems from a study of low-dose radiotherapy and immunotherapy resistance in tumors. In the study overall: Patients took aspirin (300 mg orally, daily) for four cycles beginning at cycle 1 day 1.

The PCR that amplified TCRs ran for around 22 cycles, relying on a constant-region primer and a V-primer adapter. TCRdb used MiXCR to reprocess the reads, holding one entry per CDR3 protein. The sample records roughly 48,000 distinct CDR3 sequences, around a third being singletons. By its share, this clonotype is medium-sized. The time point: after trial treatment. As for treatment: LDRT plus nivolumab, ipilimumab, low-dose cyclophosphamide and aspirin (RACIN trial). The treatment that donors received included nivolumab, ipilimumab, aspirin, low-dose cyclophosphamide and low-dose radiotherapy. This CDR3 region has 18 residues. Trimming took 2 bases from V and 2 from J; bases not matched to a gene: 12.

The receptor comes from a male donor with rectosigmoid adenocarcinoma. The material sequenced was PBMCs, taken after low-dose radiotherapy plus immunotherapy. This chain joins TRBV12-3 or TRBV12-4 and TRBJ2-1; 7 positions agree with TRBD1. CDR3 amino acids: CASSLFVFGQEAYNEQFF. DNA of the CDR3: TGTGCCAGCAGTTTATTCGTCTTCGGACAGGAGGCCTACAATGAGCAGTTCTTC.